This entry lists 20 T cell receptor beta chains sequenced from one sample in a study of tumor-infiltrating lymphocytes in primary liver carcinoma. Researchers generated TCR beta cDNA from approximately 500 ng of total RNA, relying on a constant-region primer. ARM-PCR, slightly modified, supplied the TCR beta libraries through three nested multiplex PCR rounds. Researchers ran the first two PCR rounds for 10 cycles each with TRBV1-TRBV30 forward primers and a C-beta reverse primer. TCRdb re-analysed the multiplex PCR reads in MiXCR, keeping a single row per CDR3 protein. The data contain 180,000 or so distinct CDR3 sequences, roughly 60% of them singletons. Blood RNA originated from unsorted whole blood, with germline DNA additionally extracted. Source material: peripheral blood. All receptors come from a middle-aged man with primary liver carcinoma and hepatitis B virus infection.

The CDR3 DNA sequence: TGTGTCATCAGCTTAGAGTACGGGGGCAGCACAGATACGCAGTATTTT. Its protein is CVISLEYGGSTDTQYF. This rearrangement joins TRBV11-2 to TRBJ2-3; D is tentatively TRBD1 or TRBD2 (6 bases each). Germline assignment: CDR1 SGHAT and CDR2 FQNNGV. The CDR3 covers 16 residues.

With respect to this clonotype: No conserved phenylalanine or tryptophan is present at the end of the CDR3, so a read error is the likely explanation. The J gene is TRBJ2-5, the V gene TRBV11-2, with 12 positions matching TRBD2. V dropped 5 bases and J dropped 4; count of bases not matched to a gene: 8. Germline V gives CDR1 SGHAT, CDR2 FQNNGV. There are 16 residues in the CDR3. The CDR3 sequence: CASSLGLAGFRETQYL. The CDR3 nucleotides are TGTGCCAGCAGCCTAGGACTAGCGGGATTCAGAGAGACCCAGTACTTA.

The J gene is TRBJ2-5, the V gene TRBV4-2, with D possibly TRBD1 on 5 matching bases. V dropped 4 bases and J dropped 1 base, with 10 bases sitting between them. Germline lookup yields CDR1 LGHNA and CDR2 YNFKEQ. The CDR3 extends over 14 amino acids. CDR3 sequence: CASSRTTFQETQYF. Here the CDR3 DNA reads TGTGCCAGCAGCCGGACAACCTTCCAAGAGACCCAGTACTTC.

This chain links TRBV7-8 with TRBJ2-5; D not resolved. The V gene lost 7 bases and the J gene lost 2 bases, with 5 bases spanning the gap. The CDR3 sequence is 11 residues long. Germline V gives CDR1 SGHVS, CDR2 FQNEAQ. The CDR3 sequence: CASNKQETQYF. For the CDR3, the DNA is TGTGCCAGCAACAAGCAAGAGACCCAGTACTTC. The full variable domain, in which reference TRBV7-8 and TRBJ2-5 provide the parts outside the CDR3, is GAGVSQSPRYKVAKRGQDVALRCDPISGHVSLFWYQQALGQGPEFLTYFQNEAQLDKSGLPSDRFFAERPEGSVSTLKIQRTQQEDSAVYLCASNKQETQYFGPGTRLLVL.

A remark on this clonotype: This may arise from a read error, as a much more abundant clone is one base away. The chain carries TRBV11-2 and TRBJ2-1, with 8 bases identical to TRBD1. The CDR3 is made up of 13 amino acids. V shed 3 bases, J shed 5 bases, and the junction held 0 bases outside the gene matches. Germline loops: CDR1 SGHAT, CDR2 FQNNGV. CDR3 DNA sequence: TGTGCCAGCAGCTTGACAGGGGACAATGAGCAGTTCTTC. This translates into CASSLTGDNEQFF.

The chain carries TRBV11-1 and TRBJ2-3, with D perhaps being TRBD1 or TRBD2 (6 bases each). The V gene lost 10 bases and the J gene lost 5 bases, with 16 bases spanning the gap. The CDR3 spans 13 residues. In germline, CDR1 is SGHAT, CDR2 FQDESV (reference sequence). The CDR3 loop is CANQWRGQDTQYF. The CDR3, as DNA: TGTGCCAACCAGTGGCGGGGACAAGATACGCAGTATTTT.

This clonotype was observed a handful of times. The chain has TRBV12-3 or TRBV12-4 and TRBJ1-5, with D possibly matching TRBD1 (5 bases). Between the trimmed V and J ends, which lost 6 bases and 7 bases, there was a span of 13 bases. The CDR3 loop spans 13 amino acids. The DNA for the CDR3 is TGTGCCAGCAGCACCCAGGGAGACCAGCCCCAGCATTTT. Translation: CASSTQGDQPQHF.

The chain links TRBV28 to TRBJ2-1; tentative D call: TRBD1 (6 bases). Between the trimmed V and J ends, which lost 7 bases and 2 bases, there was a span of 12 bases. This CDR3 region has 14 residues. CDR1 is MDHEN, CDR2 SYDVKM, per germline. This CDR3 reads CASTGVPPYNEQFF. In DNA, the CDR3 is TGTGCCAGCACAGGGGTGCCTCCCTACAATGAGCAGTTCTTC.

J is TRBJ2-3 and V is TRBV29-1; 11 bases match TRBD2. CDR1 and CDR2 from the germline V gene are SQVTM and ANQGSEA. This CDR3 has 14 amino acids. V gave up 8 bases and J gave up 10 bases; unmatched junction bases: 14. In nucleotides, the CDR3 is TGCAGCTCCCGAGCACTAGCGGGAGAAGGGTCGCAGTATTTT. Amino acids: CSSRALAGEGSQYF.

For this clonotype: The junction and the germline gene differ at one end; a read error may be behind it. The chain uses TRBV6-1 and TRBJ1-2, with D possibly TRBD1 on 6 matching bases. Germline CDR1 reads MNHNS; CDR2 reads SASEGT. The CDR3 covers 17 residues. The CDR3 here is CASSEAGGLFFLYGYTF. For the CDR3, the DNA is TGTGCCAGCAGTGAAGCCGGGGGCTTATTCTTTCTCTATGGTTACACCTTC.

V is TRBV6-5 and J is TRBJ1-2; 12 nucleotides align to TRBD1. Germline trimming cut 6 bases from V and 4 bases from J; bases unmatched to any gene: 3. In germline, CDR1 is MNHEY, CDR2 SVGAGI. CDR3 length: 14 residues. CDR3 DNA sequence: TGTGCCAGCAGAGGGACAGGGGGCGTCTATGGCTACACCTTC. This gives the protein CASRGTGGVYGYTF.

This clonotype occurred many times. The V and J genes are TRBV29-1 and TRBJ2-1; the D gene is possibly TRBD2 (5 bases). The CDR3 loop spans 12 amino acids. V was clipped by 3 bases and J by 7 bases, with 10 bases between them. The germline V gene encodes CDR1 SQVTM and CDR2 ANQGSEA. The CDR3 DNA follows: TGCAGCGTTGATCGGACTTCAAATGAGCAGTTCTTC. It codes for CSVDRTSNEQFF.

This clonotype was observed a few times. The chain carries TRBV6-5 and TRBJ2-2; 7 nucleotides match TRBD2. Trimming took 6 bases from V and 1 from J; bases not matched to a gene: 2. This CDR3 contains 14 residues. CDR1 MNHEY and CDR2 SVGAGI come from the germline V gene. The CDR3 sequence is CASRGGRNTGELFF. The CDR3 DNA follows: TGTGCCAGCAGGGGCGGGAGGAACACCGGGGAGCTGTTTTTT.

The chain couples TRBV10-3 to TRBJ1-1, with 9 bases fitting TRBD1. There are 16 residues in the CDR3. The J segment lost 1 base and the V segment lost 11 bases, leaving 14 bases of the junction unmatched. The germline V gene encodes CDR1 ENHRY and CDR2 SYGVKD. The CDR3 DNA is TGTGCCGCCGGAGAGAACAGGGGGCTGGGGAACACTGAAGCTTTCTTT. As protein: CAAGENRGLGNTEAFF.

The chain recombines TRBV5-1 with TRBJ1-1, with TRBD1 identical over 7 bases. The CDR3 has 12 amino acids. Looked up from germline, CDR1 is SGHRS and CDR2 is YFSETQ. Trimming took 4 bases from V and 7 from J; bases not matched to a gene: 4. The DNA of the CDR3 is TGCGCCAGCAGCCGGGACAGCCTTGAAGCTTTCTTT. Its protein product is CASSRDSLEAFF.

Ten or more counts support this clonotype. The CDR3 reads CASSRPVYNEQFF. CDR3 sequence (DNA): TGTGCCAGCAGCCGACCGGTTTACAATGAGCAGTTCTTC. The chain uses TRBV11-2 and TRBJ2-1; D not certain. This CDR3 comprises 13 residues. V shed 5 bases and J shed 4 bases, with 9 bases lying between them. CDR1 is SGHAT, CDR2 FQNNGV, per germline.

The chain carries TRBV7-9 and TRBJ2-7; D may be TRBD2 (6 bases). V was shortened by 5 bases and J by 5 bases, with 7 bases between the two germline ends. Germline CDR1 reads SEHNR; CDR2 reads FQNEAQ (reference sequence). This CDR3 contains 11 residues. The CDR3 DNA follows: TGTGCCAGCAGCCCGGGGGACGAGCAGTACTTC. This encodes CASSPGDEQYF. The variable domain in full, completed from reference TRBV7-9 and TRBJ2-7, reads DTGVSQNPRHKITKRGQNVTFRCDPISEHNRLYWYRQTLGQGPEFLTYFQNEAQLEKSRLLSDRFSAERPKGSFSTLEIQRTEQGDSAMYLCASSPGDEQYFGPGTRLTVT.

The CDR3 DNA follows: TGCAGCGCCTCAGGACAGACTGAAAACACCATATATTTT. It codes for CSASGQTENTIYF. V and J are TRBV29-1 and TRBJ1-3, with D perhaps matching TRBD1 (6 bases). Per the germline V gene, CDR1 is SQVTM and CDR2 is ANQGSEA. V lost 7 bases to trimming and J lost 6 bases, with 16 bases between them. The CDR3 extends over 13 amino acids.

Regarding this clonotype: Sequence at one end of the junction differs from germline and may be a read error. The rearrangement uses TRBV4-2 and TRBJ2-1; TRBD2 agrees at 10 bases. Germline-derived CDR1 and CDR2 are LGHNA and YNFKEQ. The CDR3 loop spans 17 amino acids. CDR3 sequence reads: CASSQDPLAGVWNERFF. The CDR3 DNA reads TGTGCCAGCAGCCAAGATCCCCTAGCGGGAGTTTGGAATGAGCGGTTCTTC.

The chain combines TRBV29-1 with TRBJ2-3; D may be TRBD2 (5 bases). Trimming cost V 7 bases and J 0 bases, with 11 bases left between them. Germline V gives CDR1 SQVTM, CDR2 ANQGSEA. This CDR3 comprises 13 residues. CDR3 nucleotides: TGCAGCGCCTCGGGGAATAGCACAGATACGCAGTATTTT. Translated, it gives CSASGNSTDTQYF.